The next 4 T cell receptor beta chains were all read from a single sample in a study of T cell responses to AZD1222 COVID-19 vaccine. The data were produced by immunoSEQ multiplex PCR, yet TCRdb's version contains in-frame clones alone and is incomplete. The table has about 150,000 clones, more than 85% seen once. Source: peripheral blood, taken after recovery from COVID-19. These receptors originate from an adult who had recovered from COVID-19.

V usage is TRBV6-2 or TRBV6-3 and J usage is TRBJ2-7, with 7 bases identical to TRBD1. The germline CDR1 and CDR2 sequences are MNHEY and SVGEGT. Trimming cost V 2 bases and J 4 bases; bases outside gene matches: 2. This CDR3 has 13 residues. CDR3 in DNA: TGTGCCAGCAGTTACGACAGGGAATACGAGCAGTACTTC. Encoded protein: CASSYDREYEQYF.

The chain is built from TRBV6-5 and TRBJ1-1; D possibly corresponds to TRBD1 (5 bases). Trimming removed 6 bases at V and 5 bases at J, with 13 bases between. Germline CDR1 and CDR2: MNHEY and SVGAGI. The CDR3 length is 13 residues. Here the CDR3 reads CASSPQVRTEAFF. The CDR3 DNA reads as TGTGCCAGCAGCCCACAGGTCCGTACTGAAGCTTTCTTT.

This chain links TRBV13 with TRBJ2-1, with a tentative D call TRBD2 (5 bases). CDR1 and CDR2 (germline): PRHDT, FYEKMQ (reference sequence). This CDR3 spans 14 amino acids. The V and J ends lost 5 bases and 4 bases respectively, with 12 bases between them. CDR3 bases: TGTGCCAGCAGCCCCCAAGGCGGGTACAATGAGCAGTTCTTC. Its protein product is CASSPQGGYNEQFF.

This clone was observed a single time. The chain joins TRBV6-5 to TRBJ1-6; TRBD1 is a possible D gene (5 bases). Germline CDR1 MNHEY, CDR2 SVGAGI. V was clipped by 7 bases and J by 13 bases, with 17 bases between them. The CDR3 runs to 13 residues. CDR3: CASTRRGDLPLHF. In DNA, the CDR3 is TGTGCCAGCACCCGGAGGGGCGACTTGCCCCTCCACTTT.